This T cell receptor (beta chain) came from a study of T cells expressing NK-cell markers. Study details: Most of the eight sequenced donors tested HCMV-seropositive; one tested seronegative. Overall study findings and caveats: Also leading the CD3+CD56-NKG2C+ fraction in several donors were these clonotypes.

Germline CDR1 LGHDT, CDR2 YNNKEL (reference sequence). This CDR3 is built from 16 residues. TCRdb reanalyzed the 5' RACE reads, giving one entry per CDR3 protein sequence and no DNA. The sample shows 400,000 or so distinct CDR3 sequences, and roughly 10% sits with its ten largest clones. For this clonotype: What it binds is not known.

This chain uses TRBV3-1 with TRBJ2-1; TCRdb's assignment of TRBD1 cannot be checked, as there is no DNA. Sequencing input: blood T cells: a sorted CD56 or NKG2C T cell subset, CD4+ or CD8+ T cells, or bulk PBMC T cells (not recorded which). The TCR sequence derives from a woman in her forties or fifties in good health. The CDR3 spells CASSQEGRGWGGEQFF.